This T cell receptor beta chain was recorded in a study of blood T cell repertoires in COVID-19 (dated by TCRdb to about 2020). In the study overall: The collaborator samples originated in the United States, Italy and Spain and spanned the acute and convalescent phases of COVID-19. The prospective study material was composed of cDNA or gDNA derived from T cells, B-cell-depleted T cells, or PBMCs. Deeply sampled blood TCRbeta repertoires from subjects exposed to, actively infected with, or recovered from COVID-19 were included in the dataset. The repertoires were released in a freely available public database meant as a resource for research on the immune response to SARS-CoV-2. The samples were drawn from two sources: the first 160 participants of the ongoing ImmuneRACE study, and about 1,300 subjects contributed by 6 global collaborators. The sample metadata nearly always contained a de-identified subject ID, COVID-19 status, age in years and sex. Where available, HLA class I and class II types were taken from metadata supplied by the sample provider and were not determined by assay-based typing. Findings and caveats that apply to the study as a whole: The quantity of clinical and demographic metadata differed by source and by participant and was supplied without curation.

The immunoSEQ Assay, a bias-controlled multiplex PCR, was used to amplify TCRbeta CDR3 regions from genomic DNA. The authors' pipeline ran thus. The number of nucleated cells in each sample was estimated by amplification of reference gene primers within the assay. To quantify the absolute abundance of each unique TCRbeta CDR3 rearrangement, sequence reads were collapsed and filtered. For each sample, productive Simpson clonality was calculated as the square root of Simpson's diversity index over productive rearrangements. In its TCRdb copy, this immuneACCESS table keeps in-frame sequences only and misses some clones. Where compared with another copy, unresolved V genes explain less than half of these, and the others have no known cause. V and J calls and clone size are given by that table; D and trimming were obtained from the DNA. The sample records 110,000 or so clones, approximately 89% of which are singletons. The top ten hold more than 5% of the sample.

CDR1 and CDR2, per the germline V gene, are SGDLS and YYNGEE. The V and J ends are trimmed by 2 bases and 2 bases, leaving 10 bases between them. The cysteine opens and the phenylalanine closes a CDR3 of 15 amino acids. The DNA shown is the 45-base CDR3, in frame from base 1. About this clone: Its recognized antigen is unknown. The input lacks base qualities; no much larger clone sits a single base away.

At one collaborating source in Seattle, patients were enrolled during active infection and were followed longitudinally through the course of disease. Each collaborating institution followed its own protocols to collect whole blood in K2EDTA tubes. For TCRbeta analysis, collaborators shipped samples in one of three forms: frozen whole blood, isolated PBMCs, or DNA extracted from either of those sample types. This clonotype was obtained from a woman between 55 and 75 years old with COVID-19, enrolled during active disease. Material for sequencing was peripheral blood. The V gene is TRBV9 and the J gene is TRBJ2-2; the D gene assignment is ambiguous. The CDR3 is CASSVGRINTGELFF. The nucleotide sequence is given as TGTGCCAGCAGCGTGGGCAGAATAAACACCGGGGAGCTGTTTTTT. With all but the CDR3 taken from the reference TRBV9 and TRBJ2-2 genes, the full variable domain is: DSGVTQTPKHLITATGQRVTLRCSPRSGDLSVYWYQQSLDQGLQFLIQYYNGEERAKGNILERFSAQQFPDLHSELNLSSLELGDSALYFCASSVGRINTGELFFGEGSRLTVL.